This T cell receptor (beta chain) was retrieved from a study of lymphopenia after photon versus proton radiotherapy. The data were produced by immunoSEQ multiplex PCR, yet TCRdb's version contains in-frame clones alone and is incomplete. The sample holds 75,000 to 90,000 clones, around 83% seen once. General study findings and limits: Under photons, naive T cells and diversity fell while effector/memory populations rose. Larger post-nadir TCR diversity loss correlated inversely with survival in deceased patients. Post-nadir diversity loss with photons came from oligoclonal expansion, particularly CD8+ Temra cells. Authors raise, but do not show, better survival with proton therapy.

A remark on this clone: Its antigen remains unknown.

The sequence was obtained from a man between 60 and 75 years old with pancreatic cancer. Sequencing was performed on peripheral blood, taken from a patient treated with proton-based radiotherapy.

The DNA for the CDR3 is TGTGCCAGCAGTTTTCAAGGGGGCGCGGAGACCCAGTACTTC. This encodes CASSFQGGAETQYF. The chain couples TRBV28 to TRBJ2-5; 7 bases map to TRBD1. The CDR3 has 14 amino acids. Trimming cost V 3 bases and J 5 bases; bases outside gene matches: 6. Germline values: CDR1 MDHEN, CDR2 SYDVKM. The complete variable domain, with remaining parts taken from reference TRBV28 and TRBJ2-5, reads DVKVTQSSRYLVKRTGEKVFLECVQDMDHENMFWYRQDPGLGLRLIYFSYDVKMKEKGDIPEGYSVSREKKERFSLILESASTNQTSMYLCASSFQGGAETQYFGPGTRLLVL.